The rows below give T cell receptor beta chains drawn from one sample of a study of T-cell reconstitution after alpha-beta-depleted transplantation in children. TCRdb reprocessed the PCR reads with MiXCR, giving one entry per CDR3 protein. The sample shows about 980,000 distinct CDR3 sequences, under 30% of them seen only once. The source was PBMCs, mostly from graft donor cells, collected 360 days after TCRalphabeta/CD19-depleted stem cell transplant. These receptor sequences come from a boy under two years old who had a stem cell transplant for SCID, so the T cells may come from the graft donor. Both conserved end residues are part of each CDR3. Each record gives: clone size, J gene, V gene, D gene, CDR3 DNA, CDR3 protein. D genes are given only for firm matches. Rows give clone size only sometimes, using once, few, many, or a class for an expanded clone.

-,TRBJ2-1,TRBV4-1,-,TGCGCCAGCAGCCAAGATAGGGTCAGGGTGAGGAATGAGCAGTTCTTC,CASSQDRVRVRNEQFF
few,TRBJ2-5,TRBV7-2,-,TGTGCCAGCACTGAAGGTTTCGAGACCCAGTACTTC,CASTEGFETQYF
few,TRBJ2-1,TRBV10-1,-,TGCGCCAGCAGTGAGCAGACTCCGAATGAGCAGTTCTTC,CASSEQTPNEQFF
once,TRBJ2-2,TRBV12-3/TRBV12-4,-,TGTGCCAGCAGTTTAATGGGCGGTGGGACCGGGGAGCTGTTTTTT,CASSLMGGGTGELFF
few,TRBJ2-1,TRBV20-1,-,TGCAGTGCTAGATCGGGACGGAGCTCCTACAATGAGCAGTTCTTC,CSARSGRSSYNEQFF
few,TRBJ2-1,TRBV15,-,TGTGCCACCAGCAGCAGACCAGGGTACAATGAGCAGTTCTTC,CATSSRPGYNEQFF
-,TRBJ2-5,TRBV24-1,TRBD1,TGTGCCACCAGTATGACAGGGGCGCAGACCCAGTACTTC,CATSMTGAQTQYF
-,TRBJ1-1,TRBV20-1,TRBD1,TGCAGTGCTAATAGGGACAGGGGGAACACTGAAGCTTTCTTT,CSANRDRGNTEAFF
few,TRBJ1-1,TRBV9,TRBD1,TGTGCCAGCAGCGACCGAGGGGGCGGCACTGAAGCTTTCTTT,CASSDRGGGTEAFF
-,TRBJ2-3,TRBV7-2,-,TGTGCCAGCAGCCCCAGACGAGCCTCAGATACGCAGTATTTT,CASSPRRASDTQYF
few,TRBJ2-5,TRBV12-3/TRBV12-4,-,TGTGCCAGCAGTTACTCCGGGACCCCCGAGGAGACCCAGTACTTC,CASSYSGTPEETQYF
few,TRBJ2-3,TRBV18,-,TGTGCCACGGGGGTAACAGATACGCAGTATTTT,CATGVTDTQYF
many,TRBJ2-2,TRBV12-3/TRBV12-4,-,TGTGCCAGCAGGACCGGACTCATCGCGAACACCGGGGAGCTGTTTTTT,CASRTGLIANTGELFF
few,TRBJ1-3,TRBV12-3/TRBV12-4,-,TGTGCCAGCGGACCCTACTCTGGAAACACCATATATTTT,CASGPYSGNTIYF
many,TRBJ2-5,TRBV12-3/TRBV12-4,-,TGTGCCAGCAGCATCAGGGAGACCCAGTACTTC,CASSIRETQYF
-,TRBJ2-5,TRBV20-1,TRBD2,TGCAGTGCTAGTGGGAGGGCAGGGAAAGAGACCCAGTACTTC,CSASGRAGKETQYF
-,TRBJ2-5,TRBV7-9,-,TGTGCCAGCAGCCGAGGATCCGGGACATTACAAGAGACCCAGTACTTC,CASSRGSGTLQETQYF
-,TRBJ2-1,TRBV10-3,-,TGTGCCATCAGTATATCAAAGACACTAGACTCCTACAATGAGCAGTTCTTC,CAISISKTLDSYNEQFF
few,TRBJ2-3,TRBV5-1,-,TGCGCCAGCAGCTTGGAGCGGACGCAGTATTTT,CASSLERTQYF
-,TRBJ2-3,TRBV18,-,TGTGCCAGCTCGCCGACGTCCTCGCCAGATACGCAGTATTTT,CASSPTSSPDTQYF
-,TRBJ2-6,TRBV28,-,TGTGCCAGCAGTTCCAGCTACAGCCCGTCTGGGGCCAACGTCCTGACTTTC,CASSSSYSPSGANVLTF
few,TRBJ2-1,TRBV5-5,TRBD1,TGTGCCAGCAGCTGGAGGACAGGGGGCCGTTACAATGAGCAGTTCTTC,CASSWRTGGRYNEQFF
few,TRBJ2-3,TRBV15,-,TGTGCCACCAGGACCCGGGGGGCCGCAGATACGCAGTATTTT,CATRTRGAADTQYF
-,TRBJ2-5,TRBV20-1,TRBD1,TGCAGTGCTAGTAAGGGGGCGTCGGAGACCCAGTACTTC,CSASKGASETQYF
-,TRBJ2-2,TRBV3-1,-,TGTGCCAGCAGCCAAAGGGAGGTACAGGGGGAGCTGTTTTTT,CASSQREVQGELFF
-,TRBJ2-3,TRBV2,-,TGTGCCAGCAGTGAGTTCGGCCCCCTTTTT,CASSEFGPLF
few,TRBJ2-7,TRBV6-5,-,TGTGCCAGCAGTTACGGGGGGGCACGGTACGAGCAGTACTTC,CASSYGGARYEQYF
-,TRBJ2-5,TRBV4-3,-,TGCGCCAGCAGCCAAGATGGGAGGTCAGCAGAAGAGACCCAGTACTTC,CASSQDGRSAEETQYF
few,TRBJ1-2,TRBV12-3/TRBV12-4,-,TGTGCCAGCAGTTTAGGGCCCACGACATATGGCTACACCTTC,CASSLGPTTYGYTF
-,TRBJ1-6,TRBV3-1,-,TGTGCCAGCAGCCCCTTTTGGGTGACGAATTCACCCCTCCACTTT,CASSPFWVTNSPLHF
few,TRBJ1-1,TRBV3-1,-,TGTGCCAGCAGCTCGCTCGGGGCCTCTAACACTGAAGCTTTCTTT,CASSSLGASNTEAFF
few,TRBJ2-5,TRBV5-1,TRBD2,TGCGCCAGCAGCTGGGGCCTAGCGGGGGCCTGGGGAGAGACCCAGTACTTC,CASSWGLAGAWGETQYF
few,TRBJ1-2,TRBV3-1,-,TGTGCCAGCAACTTTCGGGGCTCAAAGGGTGGCTACACCTTC,CASNFRGSKGGYTF
-,TRBJ2-5,TRBV7-8,-,TGTGCCAGCAGCTATATCCGTCGCGAAAAGACCCAGTACTTC,CASSYIRREKTQYF
-,TRBJ2-3,TRBV20-1,TRBD2,TGCAGTGCTAGCGTCCTAGCGGGGGGGCTAACAGATACGCAGTATTTT,CSASVLAGGLTDTQYF